Shown below are 2 T cell receptor beta chains from a single sample sequenced in a study of cytomegalovirus exposure and HLA in healthy donors. This PCR relied on a set of 60 Vbeta primers and 13 Jbeta primers. Clones were read by immunoSEQ multiplex PCR, and TCRdb kept only the in-frame ones, dropping some. This table holds fewer than 200,000 clones, 70% to 80% found once. Sequencing was performed on PBMCs. These TCRs come from a woman in her thirties in good health and CMV-seropositive.

This chain uses TRBV10-3 with TRBJ2-3, with D perhaps matching TRBD2 (5 bases). The CDR3 length is 15 residues. Germline assignment: CDR1 ENHRY and CDR2 SYGVKD. Trimming removed 6 bases at V and 0 bases at J, with 13 bases between. CDR3: CAIRAYGVSTDTQYF. In DNA form, the CDR3 reads TGTGCCATCAGAGCGTACGGGGTTAGCACAGATACGCAGTATTTT.

The V and J genes are TRBV30 and TRBJ1-5; D call uncertain. V was cut by 0 bases and J by 4 bases, with 7 bases left in between. The CDR3 spans 13 residues. Germline CDR1 GTSNPN, CDR2 SVGIG (reference sequence). CDR3 loop: CAWSVLSNQPQHF. CDR3 DNA: TGTGCCTGGAGTGTATTGTCGAATCAGCCCCAGCATTTT. Full variable domain (rest looked up from reference TRBV30 and TRBJ1-5): SQTIHQWPATLVQPVGSPLSLECTVEGTSNPNLYWYRQAAGRGLQLLFYSVGIGQISSEVPQNLSASRPQDRQFILSSKKLLLSDSGFYLCAWSVLSNQPQHFGDGTRLSIL.